This TCR beta chain was sequenced for a study of T cells expressing NK-cell markers. Regarding the study as a whole: Where several donors were concerned, these clonotypes also led the CD3+CD56-NKG2C+ fraction. Evidence did not settle whether expanded NKG2C+ T cell clones targeted HCMV. NKG2C+ dominant clonotype frequencies in 6 or 7 donors were 1.0-7.0% of CD8+ T cells.

UMI-tagged 5'RACE template switching yielded the TCR beta cDNA. TCRdb derives one entry per CDR3 protein from the 5' RACE reads, leaving out DNA. This sample's clone table lists about 180,000 distinct CDR3 sequences. In the case of this clonotype: Its antigen is not identified.

Germline lookup yields CDR1 LGHDT and CDR2 YNNKEL (reference sequence). The CDR3 contains 14 residues. The sequence was obtained from a woman between 18 and 69 years old in good health. V is TRBV3-1 and J is TRBJ2-7; TCRdb's D call of TRBD2 is untestable without DNA. The source material was blood T cells: a sorted CD56 or NKG2C T cell subset, CD4+ or CD8+ T cells, or bulk PBMC T cells (not recorded which). The CDR3 protein is CASSPVLAGVEQYF.